This T cell receptor (beta chain) came from a study of blood T cells in healthy people across ages. A second 7 to 11 cycle PCR used barcoded and J-beta primers. Each single sample gave us at least 2.5 million CDR3-containing paired-end reads. Using its own MiXCR run on the 5' RACE reads, TCRdb lists one record per CDR3 protein. This table holds about 640,000 distinct CDR3 sequences, less than 35% found once. V lost 5 bases to trimming and J lost 5 bases, with 16 bases between them. The CDR3 is made up of 15 amino acids. Looked up from germline, CDR1 is SGHTA and CDR2 is FQGTGA. This clonotype came up many times. Its antigen is unidentified. Study-wide points: Naive T cell percentage strongly correlated with TCR beta diversity. Fewer expanded clones and more diversity marked long-lived versus aged donors.

A minimum of 7 million PBMCs was isolated per sample. The TCR sequence derives from a woman over 75 in good health. Material for sequencing was blood. The chain uses TRBV7-3 and TRBJ2-1, with D tentatively TRBD1 (6 bases). The CDR3 sequence is CASSPSTGTDNEQFF. The CDR3, as DNA: TGTGCCAGCAGCCCTTCCACAGGGACGGACAATGAGCAGTTCTTC. Using reference TRBV7-3 and TRBJ2-1 for the parts outside the CDR3, the full variable domain is GAGVSQTPSNKVTEKGKYVELRCDPISGHTALYWYRQSLGQGPEFLIYFQGTGAADDSGLPNDRFFAVRPEGSVSTLKIQRTERGDSAVYLCASSPSTGTDNEQFFGPGTRLTVL.